This TCR beta chain was captured in a study of response to subunit inactivated influenza vaccine. Points from the study as a whole: With each seasonal influenza vaccination, the authors suggested, few new T cells are recruited.

Using its own MiXCR run on the RT-PCR reads, TCRdb lists one record per CDR3 protein. The sample holds about 160,000 distinct CDR3 sequences, 11% seen once. Concerning this clonotype: Its antigen remains unknown.

This CDR3 comprises 15 residues. The ends lost 5 bases at V and 5 bases at J; junction bases unmatched: 8. Germline V lookup: CDR1 MGHRA, CDR2 YSYEKL. The chain carries TRBV4-1 and TRBJ2-2; 7 nucleotides agree with TRBD1. The receptor's source is a man in his fifties who received an inactivated influenza vaccine. The source material was non-naive T cells sorted from PBMCs, sampled about 40 days after vaccination. The CDR3 loop reads CASSETGTRTGELFF. CDR3 in DNA: TGCGCCAGCAGCGAGACAGGGACCAGGACCGGGGAGCTGTTTTTT.